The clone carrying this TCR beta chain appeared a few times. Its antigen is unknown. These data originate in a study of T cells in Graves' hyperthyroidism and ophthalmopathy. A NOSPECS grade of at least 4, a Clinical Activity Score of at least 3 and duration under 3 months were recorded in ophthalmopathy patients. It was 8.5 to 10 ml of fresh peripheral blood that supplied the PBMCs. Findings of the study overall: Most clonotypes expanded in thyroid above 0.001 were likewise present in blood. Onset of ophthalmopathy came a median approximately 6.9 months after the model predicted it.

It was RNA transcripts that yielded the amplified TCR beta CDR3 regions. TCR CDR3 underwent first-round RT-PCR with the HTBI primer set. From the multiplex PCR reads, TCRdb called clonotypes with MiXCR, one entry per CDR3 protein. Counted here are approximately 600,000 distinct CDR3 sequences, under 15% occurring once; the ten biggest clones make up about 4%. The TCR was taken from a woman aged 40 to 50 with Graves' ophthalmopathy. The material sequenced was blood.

The CDR3 is CASSRQGGRDTGELFF. For the CDR3, the DNA is TGTGCCAGCAGCCGCCAAGGGGGGCGGGACACCGGGGAGCTGTTTTTT. The V and J genes are TRBV7-6 and TRBJ2-2; D might be TRBD1 or TRBD2, each matching 6 bases. Germline-derived CDR1 and CDR2 are SGHVS and FNYEAQ. V was cut by 5 bases and J by 3 bases, with 16 bases left in between. The CDR3 length is 16 residues.